This T cell receptor beta chain was obtained from a study of response to subunit inactivated influenza vaccine. Overall study findings and caveats: Few additional T cells are recruited per seasonal influenza vaccination, authors suggested.

Between the trimmed V and J ends, which lost 0 bases and 12 bases, there was a span of 23 bases. The CDR3 contains 16 residues. CDR1 and CDR2 from the germline V gene are LGHNA and YSLEER. This clonotype was counted only a few times. Its specificity is not known. TCRdb re-called the RT-PCR reads with MiXCR, one entry per CDR3 protein. This sample has about 540,000 distinct CDR3 sequences, with approximately 14% found just once. The origin of this receptor is a man in his fifties who received an inactivated influenza vaccine. This material consisted of PBMCs from blood, taken 11 to 12 days after vaccination. The chain couples TRBV4-3 to TRBJ2-5, with D perhaps matching TRBD1 (7 bases). The CDR3 protein is CASSQDGRQGDWPEYF. CDR3 nucleotide sequence: TGCGCCAGCAGCCAAGATGGGAGGCAGGGGGACTGGCCTGAGTACTTC.